The 15 T cell receptor beta chains listed next were all sequenced from one sample in a study of control samples from healthy donors and cancer patients. Sequenced by immunoSEQ multiplex PCR; TCRdb stores in-frame clones only, minus some. The sample lists roughly 95,000 clones, approximately 86% occurring once. The material sequenced was blood. These TCRs come from a man aged 25 to 40 in good health.

The chain joins TRBV28 to TRBJ1-4; no clear D gene. V was clipped by 4 bases and J by 3 bases, with 12 bases between them. This CDR3 contains 15 residues. Per germline, CDR1 MDHEN and CDR2 SYDVKM. The CDR3 is CASSYLTGANEKLFF. The CDR3 region has the DNA TGTGCCAGCAGTTACTTAACTGGGGCTAATGAAAAACTGTTTTTT.

The chain employs TRBV13 and TRBJ1-6, with D possibly TRBD1 on 6 matching bases. The CDR3 is 16 residues long. Trimming removed 0 bases at V and 7 bases at J, with 13 bases between. Germline V CDR1 and CDR2: PRHDT, FYEKMQ (reference sequence). The CDR3 reads CASSLGRQGINSPLHF. CDR3 coding DNA: TGTGCCAGCAGCTTAGGTCGGCAGGGGATAAATTCACCCCTCCACTTT.

The CDR3 loop reads CASSHSGVSYEQYF. The DNA for the CDR3 is TGTGCCAGCAGTCACTCAGGGGTTTCCTACGAGCAGTACTTC. This sequence joins TRBV13 and TRBJ2-7, with a weak D call TRBD1 (6 bases). Trimming removed 6 bases from V and 1 base from J, with 13 bases in between. The germline gives CDR1 PRHDT, CDR2 FYEKMQ (reference sequence). CDR3 size: 14 residues.

The chain couples TRBV5-3 to TRBJ1-5; maybe TRBD1 (6 bases). TRBV5-3 carries the ORF label, with uncertain function. The CDR3 consists of 21 residues. The ends were cut back, 2 bases at V and 6 bases at J, with 33 bases in the middle. The CDR3 coding sequence is TGTGCCAGAAGCTTCCCCCCTAAAGTAAGGGTGGAAAGGGGGAATACTCAGCCCCAGCATTTT. It is translated as CARSFPPKVRVERGNTQPQHF.

This clone was detected only once. The chain has TRBV28 and TRBJ2-7, with D uncertain. V lost 5 bases, J lost 3 bases, and 8 bases lay in between. Germline V lookup: CDR1 MDHEN, CDR2 SYDVKM. This CDR3 is 12 amino acids long. The DNA of the CDR3 is TGTGCCAGCAGTCGACAACGCTACGAGCAGTACTTC. Amino acid sequence: CASSRQRYEQYF.

The rearrangement links TRBV3-1 (or the pseudogene TRBV3-2) to TRBJ2-1, with TRBD2 matching over 7 bases. The CDR3 loop spans 14 amino acids. V lost 1 base, J lost 10 bases, and 7 bases stayed unmatched. Germline V lookup: CDR1 LGHDT, CDR2 YNNKEL (reference sequence). The CDR3 DNA reads as TGTGCCAGCAGCCAAGGGGGACTATACGAGGAGCAGTTCTTC. Protein: CASSQGGLYEEQFF.

The chain uses TRBV7-9 and TRBJ2-7; 10 bases line up with TRBD2. The CDR3 loop spans 15 amino acids. Per germline, CDR1 SEHNR and CDR2 FQNEAQ (reference sequence). J gave up 3 bases and V 5 bases, and 7 bases lay outside the gene matches. The CDR3 loop reads CASSHIGTSDYEQYF. CDR3 nucleotides: TGTGCCAGCAGCCACATCGGGACTAGCGACTACGAGCAGTACTTC.

The chain joins TRBV14 to TRBJ2-7; 8 bases are shared with TRBD2. The CDR3 covers 16 residues. Germline CDR1 SGHDN, CDR2 FVKESK. Trimming took 0 bases from V and 6 from J; bases not matched to a gene: 10. CDR3 region: CASSQDSLSGSFEQYF. The DNA of the CDR3 is TGTGCCAGCAGCCAAGATTCTCTAAGCGGGAGTTTCGAGCAGTACTTC.

J is TRBJ2-7 and V is TRBV3-1 (or the pseudogene TRBV3-2); no definite D call. CDR3 length equals 13 residues. Trimming stripped 2 bases from V and 5 bases from J, with 10 bases between. Germline assignment: CDR1 LGHDT and CDR2 YNNKEL (reference sequence). This CDR3 is CASSQPFANEQYF. The DNA of the CDR3 is TGTGCCAGCAGCCAACCCTTCGCCAACGAGCAGTACTTC.

V and J are TRBV2 and TRBJ2-7; weak D call: TRBD1 (5 bases). V was cut by 0 bases and J by 6 bases, with 15 bases left in between. This CDR3 is built from 15 residues. The germline V gene has CDR1 SNHLY and CDR2 FYNNEI. This CDR3 is CASSEARAGFREQYF. CDR3 DNA: TGTGCCAGCAGTGAAGCAAGAGCAGGGTTTCGCGAGCAGTACTTC.

This chain connects TRBV28 to TRBJ2-3; D call uncertain. This CDR3 is built from 11 residues. Germline CDR1 and CDR2: MDHEN and SYDVKM. V lost 4 bases and J lost 4, with 3 bases in between. CDR3 protein: CASSSPDTQYF. The DNA for the CDR3 is TGTGCCAGCAGTTCTCCAGATACGCAGTATTTT.

This clone has a single count. This chain joins TRBV24-1 and TRBJ2-1; D not certain. Trimming shortened V by 1 base and J by 8 bases, and 11 bases separated the two germline ends. Germline V lookup: CDR1 KGHDR, CDR2 SFDVKD. CDR3 length: 14 amino acids. The CDR3 DNA follows: TGTGCCACCAGTGATTTTTTCGATGGGGATGAGCAGTTCTTC. It translates to CATSDFFDGDEQFF.

The rearrangement links TRBV7-9 to TRBJ2-2, with D possibly called TRBD1 or TRBD2 (5 bases each). The ends were cut back, 1 base at V and 1 base at J, with 10 bases in the middle. CDR3 length equals 16 residues. The V gene's germline CDR1 is SEHNR and CDR2 FQNEAQ (reference sequence). The CDR3 DNA follows: TGTGCCAGCAGCTTAGAACGGGACGTGAACACCGGGGAGCTGTTTTTT. Protein sequence: CASSLERDVNTGELFF.

The chain is built from TRBV16 and TRBJ2-5; no reliable D call. The CDR3 is 14 residues long. The germline gives CDR1 KGHSY, CDR2 FQNENV. Trimming cost V 1 base and J 3 bases, with 9 bases left between them. CDR3 region: CASSQWRQEETQYF. The CDR3 nucleotides read TGTGCCAGCAGCCAATGGCGCCAAGAAGAGACCCAGTACTTC.

In its sample, this clone was seen a few times. CDR3 in DNA: TGTGCCAGCAGCAACAGGGGTCTAGCGGAATACAATGAGCAGTTCTTC. Residues: CASSNRGLAEYNEQFF. V and J are TRBV11-2 and TRBJ2-1, with D possibly being TRBD1 or TRBD2 (7 bases each). The germline CDR1 and CDR2 sequences are SGHAT and FQNNGV. This CDR3 spans 16 amino acids. The V end lost 5 bases, the J end lost 4 bases, and 18 bases lay between the germline ends.